Below are 15 T cell receptor beta chains sequenced from a single sample in a study of glioma-infiltrating T cells (dated by TCRdb to 2016 to 2018). TCRdb records Illumina MiSeq as the sequencer. TCR alpha and beta CDR3 regions were amplified with the iRepertoire nested amplicon-rescue multiplex PCR (arm-PCR) platform from RNA. The raw public reads went through TCRdb reprocessing: fastp at Q25, MiXCR clone calling, in-frame beta chains kept. Under each unique CDR3 protein, matching rows form one entry showing the most common genes and DNA. This sample lists around 120,000 distinct CDR3 sequences; 24% were detected once. The ten largest clones represent 27% of the sample. The sample was glioma tissue, nonneoplastic brain tissue, or PBMCs (not recorded which). Every receptor here comes from a human donor with low-grade glioma or glioblastoma, undergoing nonglioma brain surgery, or in good health (not recorded which).

A note on this clonotype: Just one base apart from a much larger clone, this may be a read error. The gene calls are TRBV6-1 and TRBJ2-1, with D perhaps assigned TRBD1 or TRBD2 (5 bases each). The CDR3 spans 14 residues. Per the germline V gene, CDR1 is MNHNS and CDR2 is SASEGT. CDR3 in DNA: TGTGCCAGCAGCCCCCCAGGGACGGGAAATGAGAAGTTCTTC. Translation: CASSPPGTGNEKFF.

The chain has TRBV12-3 or TRBV12-4 and TRBJ2-5; D is unclear. The length of the CDR3 is 13 residues. V lost 6 bases and J 2 bases, leaving 10 bases between the germline ends. CDR3 residues: CASRKGPQETQYF. Here the CDR3 DNA reads TGTGCCAGCAGAAAAGGACCTCAAGAGACCCAGTACTTC.

On this clonotype: A read error may explain this, as a much larger clone is one base away. The chain is built from TRBV20-1 and TRBJ1-1; tentatively, D is TRBD1 (6 bases). This CDR3 is built from 14 residues. CDR1 and CDR2 (germline): DFQATT, SNEGSKA (reference sequence). V was trimmed by 5 bases and J by 0 bases, leaving 13 bases between them. DNA for the CDR3: TGCAGTGCTCCAGCCAGGACAGTGAACACTGAAGCTTTCTTT. This translates into CSAPARTVNTEAFF.

J is TRBJ1-1 and V is TRBV28, with D uncertain. The CDR3 totals 11 residues. Germline V gene data show CDR1 as MDHEN and CDR2 as SYDVKM. Trimming shortened V by 3 bases and J by 7 bases, and 6 bases separated the two germline ends. The CDR3 loop reads CASSLGLEAFF. The CDR3 DNA is TGTGCCAGCAGTTTGGGCCTTGAAGCTTTCTTT.

To note about this clonotype: Likely a read error: the CDR3 ends without its conserved phenylalanine or tryptophan. The chain employs TRBV6-5 and TRBJ1-2; tentatively, D is TRBD1 (6 bases). The ends were cut back, 2 bases at V and 6 bases at J, with 13 bases in the middle. Germline CDR1 reads MNHEY; CDR2 reads SVGAGI. This CDR3 is built from 14 residues. The CDR3 region is CASSYGYGQNGYTS. CDR3 bases: TGTGCCAGCAGTTACGGATACGGACAGAATGGCTACACCTCC.

In this sample, this clonotype turned up many times. The J gene is TRBJ2-1, the V gene TRBV24-1; TRBD1 agrees at 10 bases. The CDR3 contains 15 residues. CDR1 and CDR2 (germline): KGHDR, SFDVKD. V lost 3 bases, J lost 9 bases, and 7 bases stayed unmatched. CDR3 amino acids: CATSDRGQGRSEQFF. CDR3 DNA sequence: TGTGCCACCAGTGATCGGGGACAGGGGCGGAGTGAGCAGTTCTTC.

This clonotype has at least ten counts. CDR3 nucleotides: TGCAGTCCTCAGGGGCTCCTGCAAGAGACCCAGTACTTC. It specifies CSPQGLLQETQYF. This chain uses TRBV20-1 with TRBJ2-5; weak D call: TRBD1 (6 bases). Between the trimmed V and J ends, which lost 8 bases and 2 bases, there was a span of 15 bases. CDR3 length equals 13 residues. Germline-derived CDR1 and CDR2 are DFQATT and SNEGSKA (reference sequence).

The rearrangement joins TRBV12-3 or TRBV12-4 to TRBJ2-1; 8 nucleotides match TRBD1. The CDR3 spans 16 residues. The trim removed 6 bases at V and 2 bases at J, leaving 9 bases unmatched. CDR3: CASRGQGAGTYNEQFF. The CDR3 bases are TGTGCCAGCAGGGGGCAGGGGGCTGGGACCTACAATGAGCAGTTCTTC.

This clonotype was seen only a few times. This chain connects TRBV7-9 to TRBJ1-2, with 8 bases identical to TRBD1. Looked up from germline, CDR1 is SEHNR and CDR2 is FQNEAQ (reference sequence). With V trimmed by 0 bases and J by 12 bases, 6 bases remained unmatched. There are 13 residues in the CDR3. In DNA, the CDR3 is TGTGCCAGCAGCTTAGCCTCGGACAGGGATGACACCTTC. Encoded protein: CASSLASDRDDTF.

This clonotype has ten or more counts. The V call is TRBV6-1, the J call TRBJ1-1; D gene ambiguous. CDR3 size: 12 residues. V lost 6 bases, J lost 1 base, and 6 bases lay in between. Germline V gives CDR1 MNHNS, CDR2 SASEGT. The CDR3 spells CASSPRNTEAFF. The CDR3 region has the DNA TGTGCCAGCAGCCCGCGGAACACTGAAGCTTTCTTT.

This clonotype came up many times. J is TRBJ1-5 and V is TRBV28; TRBD1 matches at 7 bases. CDR3 length: 15 amino acids. The germline V gene has CDR1 MDHEN and CDR2 SYDVKM. V trimming: 0 bases; J trimming: 4 bases; junction bases outside the gene matches: 3. This chain's CDR3 is CASSLWQGGNQPQHF. CDR3 coding DNA: TGTGCCAGCAGTTTATGGCAGGGGGGTAATCAGCCCCAGCATTTT.

This clonotype came up many times. This chain links TRBV27 with TRBJ1-2; 7 bases agree with TRBD1. CDR1 is MNHEY and CDR2 is SMNVEV in the germline V gene (reference sequence). The CDR3 contains 12 residues. The J segment lost 8 bases and the V segment lost 7 bases, leaving 7 bases of the junction unmatched. CDR3 nucleotides: TGTGCCAGCAAGGGACAGCTCGAAGGCTACACCTTC. Its translation: CASKGQLEGYTF.

This clonotype was detected only a few times. V usage is TRBV20-1 and J usage is TRBJ1-6, with 8 positions matching TRBD1. Losses at the gene ends were 3 bases for V and 5 bases for J; bases not matched to a gene: 3. The CDR3 consists of 14 residues. From germline, CDR1 is DFQATT and CDR2 SNEGSKA (reference sequence). CDR3 sequence (DNA): TGCAGTGCTAGGGGACAGGTGGATAATTCACCCCTCCACTTT. Protein product: CSARGQVDNSPLHF.

The sample holds a few counts of this clonotype. This chain uses TRBV7-6 with TRBJ2-7; a weak D match, TRBD1 (6 bases). V dropped 0 bases and J dropped 2 bases, with 8 bases sitting between them. There are 14 residues in the CDR3. Germline values: CDR1 SGHVS, CDR2 FNYEAQ. CDR3 sequence: CASSLAAGAYEQYV. CDR3 in DNA: TGTGCCAGCAGCTTAGCGGCAGGGGCCTACGAGCAGTACGTC.

The sample holds a few counts of this clonotype. V is TRBV20-1 and J is TRBJ1-2; weak D call: TRBD1 (6 bases). The CDR3 loop spans 14 amino acids. From germline, CDR1 is DFQATT and CDR2 SNEGSKA (reference sequence). The V end lost 6 bases, the J end lost 0 bases, and 14 bases lay between the germline ends. The CDR3: CSANTGRANYGYTF. The CDR3 coding sequence is TGCAGTGCAAACACAGGGCGAGCTAACTATGGCTACACCTTC.